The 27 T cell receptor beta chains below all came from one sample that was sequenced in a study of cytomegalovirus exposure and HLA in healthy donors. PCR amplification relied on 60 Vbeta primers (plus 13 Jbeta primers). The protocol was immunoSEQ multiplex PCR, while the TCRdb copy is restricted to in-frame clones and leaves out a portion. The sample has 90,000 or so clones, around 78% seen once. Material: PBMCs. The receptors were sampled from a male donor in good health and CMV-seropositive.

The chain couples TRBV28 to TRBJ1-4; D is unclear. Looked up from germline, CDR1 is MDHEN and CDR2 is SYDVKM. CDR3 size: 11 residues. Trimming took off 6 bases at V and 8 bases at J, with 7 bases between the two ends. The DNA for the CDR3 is TGTGCCAGCAGATCTGTCGAAAAACTGTTTTTT. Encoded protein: CASRSVEKLFF.

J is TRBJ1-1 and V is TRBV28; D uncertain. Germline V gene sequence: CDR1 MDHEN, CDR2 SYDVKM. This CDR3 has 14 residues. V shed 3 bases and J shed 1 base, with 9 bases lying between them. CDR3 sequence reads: CASSFGGGNTEAFF. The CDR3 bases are TGTGCCAGCAGTTTTGGAGGCGGGAACACTGAAGCTTTCTTT.

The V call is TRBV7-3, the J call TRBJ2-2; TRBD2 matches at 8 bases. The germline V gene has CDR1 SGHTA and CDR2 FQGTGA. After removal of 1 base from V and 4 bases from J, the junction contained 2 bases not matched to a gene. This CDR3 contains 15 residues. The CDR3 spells CASSLNSGVTGELFF. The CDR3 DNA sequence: TGTGCCAGCAGCTTAAATAGCGGGGTCACCGGGGAGCTGTTTTTT. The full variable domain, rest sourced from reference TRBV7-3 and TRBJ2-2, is GAGVSQTPSNKVTEKGKYVELRCDPISGHTALYWYRQSLGQGPEFLIYFQGTGAADDSGLPNDRFFAVRPEGSVSTLKIQRTERGDSAVYLCASSLNSGVTGELFFGEGSRLTVL.

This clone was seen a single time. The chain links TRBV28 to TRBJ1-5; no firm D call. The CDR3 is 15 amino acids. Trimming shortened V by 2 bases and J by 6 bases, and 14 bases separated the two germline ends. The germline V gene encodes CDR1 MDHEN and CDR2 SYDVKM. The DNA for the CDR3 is TGTGCCAGCAGTTTAGTAGACTCGAGCCGTCAGCCCCAGCATTTT. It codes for CASSLVDSSRQPQHF.

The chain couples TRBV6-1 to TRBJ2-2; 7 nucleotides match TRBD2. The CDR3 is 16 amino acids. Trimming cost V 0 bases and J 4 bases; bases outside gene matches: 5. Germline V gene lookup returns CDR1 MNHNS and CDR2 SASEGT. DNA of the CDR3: TGTGCCAGCAGTGAAGCTGGGGGGGGGATCACCGGGGAGCTGTTTTTT. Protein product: CASSEAGGGITGELFF.

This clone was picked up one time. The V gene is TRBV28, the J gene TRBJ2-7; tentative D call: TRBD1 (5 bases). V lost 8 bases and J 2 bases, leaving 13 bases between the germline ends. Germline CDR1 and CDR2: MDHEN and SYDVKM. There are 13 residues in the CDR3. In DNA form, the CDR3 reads TGTGCCAGCGGCTTCCAGGGCCCCTACGAGCAGTACTTC. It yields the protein CASGFQGPYEQYF. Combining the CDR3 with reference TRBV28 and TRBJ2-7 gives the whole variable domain DVKVTQSSRYLVKRTGEKVFLECVQDMDHENMFWYRQDPGLGLRLIYFSYDVKMKEKGDIPEGYSVSREKKERFSLILESASTNQTSMYLCASGFQGPYEQYFGPGTRLTVT.

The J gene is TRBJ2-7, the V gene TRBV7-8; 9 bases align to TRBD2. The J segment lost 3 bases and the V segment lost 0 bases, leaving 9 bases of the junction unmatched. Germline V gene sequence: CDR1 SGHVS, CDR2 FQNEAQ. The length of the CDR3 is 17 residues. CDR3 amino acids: CASSLAVGLAGHYEQYF. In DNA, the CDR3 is TGTGCCAGCAGCTTAGCGGTCGGGCTAGCGGGACACTACGAGCAGTACTTC. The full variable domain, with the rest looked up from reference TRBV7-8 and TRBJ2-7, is GAGVSQSPRYKVAKRGQDVALRCDPISGHVSLFWYQQALGQGPEFLTYFQNEAQLDKSGLPSDRFFAERPEGSVSTLKIQRTQQEDSAVYLCASSLAVGLAGHYEQYFGPGTRLTVT.

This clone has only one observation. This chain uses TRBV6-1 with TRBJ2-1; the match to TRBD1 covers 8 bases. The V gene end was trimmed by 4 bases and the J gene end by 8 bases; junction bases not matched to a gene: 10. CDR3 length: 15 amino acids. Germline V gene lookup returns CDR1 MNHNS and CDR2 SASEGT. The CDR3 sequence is CASSVGQGRRDEQFF. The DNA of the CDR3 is TGTGCCAGCAGTGTTGGACAGGGTCGGAGAGATGAGCAGTTCTTC.

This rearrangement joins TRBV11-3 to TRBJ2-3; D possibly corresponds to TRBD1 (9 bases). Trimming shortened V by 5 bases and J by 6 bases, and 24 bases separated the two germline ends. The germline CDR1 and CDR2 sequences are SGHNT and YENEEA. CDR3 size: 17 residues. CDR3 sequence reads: CASSPRAGGQGGDTQYF. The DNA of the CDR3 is TGTGCCAGCAGCCCCCGGGCGGGGGGACAGGGCGGGGATACGCAGTATTTT.

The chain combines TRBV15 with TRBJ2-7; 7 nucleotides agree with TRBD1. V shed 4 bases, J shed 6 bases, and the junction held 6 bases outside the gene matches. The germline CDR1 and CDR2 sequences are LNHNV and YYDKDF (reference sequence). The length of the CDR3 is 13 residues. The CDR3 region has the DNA TGTGCCACCAGCACCGCGACAGGGCTCGAGCAGTACTTC. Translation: CATSTATGLEQYF.

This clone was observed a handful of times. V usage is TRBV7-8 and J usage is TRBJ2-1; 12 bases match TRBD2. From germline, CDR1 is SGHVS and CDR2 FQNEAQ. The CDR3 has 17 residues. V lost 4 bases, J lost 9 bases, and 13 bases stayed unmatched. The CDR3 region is CASSSPVLAGGGSEQFF. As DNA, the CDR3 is TGTGCCAGCAGCTCGCCCGTACTAGCGGGAGGAGGTAGTGAGCAGTTCTTC.

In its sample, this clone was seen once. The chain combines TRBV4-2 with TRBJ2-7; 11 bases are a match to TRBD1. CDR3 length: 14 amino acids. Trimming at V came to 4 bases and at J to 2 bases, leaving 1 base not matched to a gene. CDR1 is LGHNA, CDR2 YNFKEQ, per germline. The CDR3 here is CASSRDRGAYEQYF. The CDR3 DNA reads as TGTGCCAGCAGCCGGGACAGGGGGGCCTACGAGCAGTACTTC.

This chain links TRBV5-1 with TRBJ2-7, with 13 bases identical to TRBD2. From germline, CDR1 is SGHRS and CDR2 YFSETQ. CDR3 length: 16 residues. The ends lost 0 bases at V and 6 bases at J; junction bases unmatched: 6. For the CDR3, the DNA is TGCGCCAGCAGCTTGGACAGACTAGCGGGAGGTCGCGAGCAGTACTTC. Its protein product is CASSLDRLAGGREQYF.

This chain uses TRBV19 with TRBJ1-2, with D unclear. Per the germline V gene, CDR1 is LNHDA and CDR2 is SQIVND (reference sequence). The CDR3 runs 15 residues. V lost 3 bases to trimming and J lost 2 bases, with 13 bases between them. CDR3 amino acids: CASSMRNDGNYGYTF. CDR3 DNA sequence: TGTGCCAGTAGTATGAGAAACGACGGGAACTATGGCTACACCTTC.

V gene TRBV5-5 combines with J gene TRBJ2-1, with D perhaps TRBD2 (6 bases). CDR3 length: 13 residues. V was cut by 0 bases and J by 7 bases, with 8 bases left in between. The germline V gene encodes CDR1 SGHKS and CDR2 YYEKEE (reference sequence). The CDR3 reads CASSLDGGNEQFF. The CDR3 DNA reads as TGTGCCAGCAGCTTGGATGGAGGGAATGAGCAGTTCTTC.

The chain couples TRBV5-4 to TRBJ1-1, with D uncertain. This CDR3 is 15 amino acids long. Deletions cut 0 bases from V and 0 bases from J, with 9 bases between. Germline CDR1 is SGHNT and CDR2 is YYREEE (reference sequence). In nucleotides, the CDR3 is TGTGCCAGCAGCTTGGGCGGGTCCATGAACACTGAAGCTTTCTTT. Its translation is CASSLGGSMNTEAFF. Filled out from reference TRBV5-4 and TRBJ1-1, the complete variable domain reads ETGVTQSPTHLIKTRGQQVTLRCSSQSGHNTVSWYQQALGQGPQFIFQYYREEENGRGNFPPRFSGLQFPNYSSELNVNALELDDSALYLCASSLGGSMNTEAFFGQGTRLTVV.

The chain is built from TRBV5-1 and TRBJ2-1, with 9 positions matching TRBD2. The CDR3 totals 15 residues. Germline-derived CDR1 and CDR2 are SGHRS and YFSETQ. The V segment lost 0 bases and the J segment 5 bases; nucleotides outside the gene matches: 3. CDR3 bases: TGCGCCAGCAGCTTGGTAGCGGGGGCCAACAATGAGCAGTTCTTC. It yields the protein CASSLVAGANNEQFF.

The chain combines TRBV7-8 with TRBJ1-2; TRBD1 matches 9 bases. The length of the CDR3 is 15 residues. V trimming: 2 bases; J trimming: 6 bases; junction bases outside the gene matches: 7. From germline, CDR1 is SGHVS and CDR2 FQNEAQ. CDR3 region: CASSLKTGGFHGYTF. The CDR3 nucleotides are TGTGCCAGCAGCTTAAAGACAGGGGGGTTTCATGGCTACACCTTC.

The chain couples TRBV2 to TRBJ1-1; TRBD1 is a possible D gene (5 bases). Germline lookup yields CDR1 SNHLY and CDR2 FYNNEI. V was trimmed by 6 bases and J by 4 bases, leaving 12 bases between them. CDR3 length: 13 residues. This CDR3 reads CASRGRRGTEAFF. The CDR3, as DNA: TGTGCCAGCAGAGGACGTAGGGGCACTGAAGCTTTCTTT.

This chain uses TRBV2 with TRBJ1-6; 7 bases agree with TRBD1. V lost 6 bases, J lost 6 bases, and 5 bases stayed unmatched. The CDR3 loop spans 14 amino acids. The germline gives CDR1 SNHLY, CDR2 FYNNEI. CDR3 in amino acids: CASSLQGFNSPLHF. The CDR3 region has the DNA TGTGCCAGCAGCCTACAGGGGTTTAATTCACCCCTCCACTTT.

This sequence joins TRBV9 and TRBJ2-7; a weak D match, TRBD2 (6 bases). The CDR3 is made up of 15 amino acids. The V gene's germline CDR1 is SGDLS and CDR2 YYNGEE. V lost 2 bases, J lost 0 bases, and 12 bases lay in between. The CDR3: CASSVDGDFSYEQYF. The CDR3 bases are TGTGCCAGCAGCGTTGACGGGGACTTCTCCTACGAGCAGTACTTC. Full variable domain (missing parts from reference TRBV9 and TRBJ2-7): DSGVTQTPKHLITATGQRVTLRCSPRSGDLSVYWYQQSLDQGLQFLIQYYNGEERAKGNILERFSAQQFPDLHSELNLSSLELGDSALYFCASSVDGDFSYEQYFGPGTRLTVT.

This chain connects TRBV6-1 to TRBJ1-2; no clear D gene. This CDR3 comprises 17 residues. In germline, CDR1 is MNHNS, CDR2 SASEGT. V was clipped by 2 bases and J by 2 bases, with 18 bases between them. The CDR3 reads CASSEMVVVTNNYGYTF. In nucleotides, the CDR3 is TGTGCCAGCAGTGAAATGGTTGTAGTAACCAACAACTATGGCTACACCTTC.

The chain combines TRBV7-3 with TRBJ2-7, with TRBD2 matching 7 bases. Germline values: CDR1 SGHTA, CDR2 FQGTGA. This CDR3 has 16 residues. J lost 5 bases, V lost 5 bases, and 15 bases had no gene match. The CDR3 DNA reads TGTGCCAGCAGCGCGGTCCAACCCGCGGGGGACCACGAGCAGTACTTC. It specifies CASSAVQPAGDHEQYF.

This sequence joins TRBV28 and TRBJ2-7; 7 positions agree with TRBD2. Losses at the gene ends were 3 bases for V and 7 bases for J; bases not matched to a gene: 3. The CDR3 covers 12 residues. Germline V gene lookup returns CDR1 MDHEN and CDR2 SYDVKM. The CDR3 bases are TGTGCCAGCAGTTTCGGGGGAGGGGAGCAGTACTTC. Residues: CASSFGGGEQYF.

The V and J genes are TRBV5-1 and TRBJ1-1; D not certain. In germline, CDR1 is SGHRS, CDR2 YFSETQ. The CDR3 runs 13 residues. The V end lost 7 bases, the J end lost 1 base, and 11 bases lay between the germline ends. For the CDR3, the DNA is TGCGCCAGCTCAGCCGGAGGGAACACTGAAGCTTTCTTT. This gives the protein CASSAGGNTEAFF.

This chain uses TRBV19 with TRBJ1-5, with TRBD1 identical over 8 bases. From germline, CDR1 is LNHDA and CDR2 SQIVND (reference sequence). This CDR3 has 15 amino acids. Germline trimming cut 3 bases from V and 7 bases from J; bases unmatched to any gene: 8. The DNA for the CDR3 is TGTGCCAGTAGTATGGGCAGGGGGCAAGGACAGCCCCAGCATTTT. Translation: CASSMGRGQGQPQHF.

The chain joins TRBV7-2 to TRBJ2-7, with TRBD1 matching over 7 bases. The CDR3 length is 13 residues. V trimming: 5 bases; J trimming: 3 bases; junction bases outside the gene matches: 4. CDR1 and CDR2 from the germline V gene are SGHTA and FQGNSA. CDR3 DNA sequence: TGTGCCAGCAGCCGCCGGGACAGCTACGAGCAGTACTTC. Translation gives CASSRRDSYEQYF.